This T cell receptor beta chain originates from a study of OX40 agonist ivuxolimab in advanced cancers. Repertoires were generated with immunoSEQ multiplex PCR, while TCRdb's copy carries only in-frame clones and drops some. The repertoire holds roughly 98,000 clones, with about four fifths as singletons. V lost 5 bases and J lost 4, with 11 bases in between. This CDR3 contains 13 residues. Germline CDR1 is SEHNR and CDR2 is FQNEAQ (reference sequence). Sequencing was performed on CD4+ or CD8+ T cells sorted from blood, taken in a trial of the OX40 agonist ivuxolimab. This chain uses TRBV7-9 with TRBJ2-5, with D perhaps matching TRBD1 (5 bases). The TCR sequence derives from an adult with an advanced solid tumor such as melanoma, head and neck, liver or kidney cancer. The CDR3 reads CASSPSQGETQYF. For the CDR3, the DNA is TGTGCCAGCAGCCCCTCTCAGGGAGAGACCCAGTACTTC. The variable domain in full, completed from reference TRBV7-9 and TRBJ2-5, reads DTGVSQNPRHKITKRGQNVTFRCDPISEHNRLYWYRQTLGQGPEFLTYFQNEAQLEKSRLLSDRFSAERPKGSFSTLEIQRTEQGDSAMYLCASSPSQGETQYFGPGTRLLVL.